A single sample gave rise to the 4 T cell receptor beta chains below, sequenced in a study of cytomegalovirus exposure and HLA in healthy donors. With 60 Vbeta and 13 Jbeta primers, the PCR was carried out. Clones were read by immunoSEQ multiplex PCR, and TCRdb kept only the in-frame ones, dropping some. The data show approximately 80,000 clones, 65% to 80% seen once. Sequencing was done on a sample of PBMCs. The origin of the receptors is a man aged 55 to 70 in good health and CMV-seronegative.

CDR3 sequence (DNA): TGTGCCAGCAGCTTAGGGACTAGCGGGGGATATAGCACAGATACGCAGTATTTT. Protein product: CASSLGTSGGYSTDTQYF. This rearrangement joins TRBV7-3 to TRBJ2-3, with 14 bases fitting TRBD2. Germline CDR1 and CDR2: SGHTA and FQGTGA. CDR3 length: 18 amino acids. With 2 bases clipped from V and 0 bases from J, the junction kept 4 bases outside the gene matches.

CDR3 sequence: CAWSRLAGNEQFF. The CDR3 coding sequence is TGTGCCTGGAGTCGCCTAGCGGGTAATGAGCAGTTCTTC. The gene calls are TRBV30 and TRBJ2-1; 8 bases match TRBD2. CDR3 length: 13 residues. V lost 2 bases to trimming and J lost 7 bases; unmatched junction nucleotides: 4. Germline-derived CDR1 and CDR2 are GTSNPN and SVGIG (reference sequence). Complete variable domain (other parts from reference TRBV30 and TRBJ2-1): SQTIHQWPATLVQPVGSPLSLECTVEGTSNPNLYWYRQAAGRGLQLLFYSVGIGQISSEVPQNLSASRPQDRQFILSSKKLLLSDSGFYLCAWSRLAGNEQFFGPGTRLTVL.

In DNA, the CDR3 is TGTGCCGGGGCGAAGGGGAATGTCGATCAGCCCCAGCATTTT. Translated, it gives CAGAKGNVDQPQHF. This chain joins TRBV6-5 and TRBJ1-5; possible D gene TRBD1, 5 bases. V dropped 11 bases and J dropped 5 bases, with 19 bases sitting between them. The CDR3 covers 14 residues. Germline CDR1 MNHEY, CDR2 SVGAGI.

V gene TRBV9 combines with J gene TRBJ1-3; no clear D gene. V gave up 0 bases and J gave up 0 bases, with 7 bases separating them. The germline V gene has CDR1 SGDLS and CDR2 YYNGEE. This CDR3 region has 15 residues. As DNA, the CDR3 is TGTGCCAGCAGCGTAGGGAGTCTCTCTGGAAACACCATATATTTT. Its protein product is CASSVGSLSGNTIYF.